Below, 29 T cell receptor beta chains from the same sample are listed, as sequenced in a study of tumor-infiltrating lymphocytes in oesophageal squamous cell carcinoma. TCRdb passed the PCR reads through MiXCR, listing each CDR3 protein once. The sample lists about 19,000 distinct CDR3 sequences, more than 40% occurring once. Sequenced material: normal esophageal tissue next to the tumor. These receptors were obtained from a male donor with esophageal squamous cell carcinoma.

By sample fraction, this clonotype is medium-sized. The V and J genes are TRBV6-1 and TRBJ2-5; TRBD2 aligns across 7 bases. V shed 5 bases, J shed 5 bases, and the junction held 5 bases outside the gene matches. This CDR3 comprises 13 residues. Germline assignment: CDR1 MNHNS and CDR2 SASEGT. CDR3 coding DNA: TGTGCCAGCAGTCAGACTAGCATCGAGACCCAGTACTTC. Encoded protein: CASSQTSIETQYF.

The V call is TRBV7-6, the J call TRBJ2-1, with D uncertain. The J call may not be correct, given that the DNA end is closer to TRBJ2-7. The CDR3 has 13 amino acids. Germline CDR1 is SGHVS and CDR2 is FNYEAQ. As DNA, the CDR3 is TGTGCCAGCAGCTCGCAGGACTCCTACGAGCAGTACTTC. The encoded protein is CASSSQDSYEQYF.

The chain has TRBV7-3 and TRBJ2-1; 12 bases map to TRBD2. Losses at the gene ends were 2 bases for V and 16 bases for J; bases not matched to a gene: 9. This CDR3 is built from 14 residues. Germline lookup yields CDR1 SGHTA and CDR2 FQGTGA. Here the CDR3 DNA reads TGTGCCAGCAGCTTAGCGACTAGCGGGAGTAGGGGCTTCTTC. Translating gives CASSLATSGSRGFF.

The chain joins TRBV6-4 to TRBJ2-5, with D possibly TRBD1 on 6 matching bases. This CDR3 contains 14 residues. Germline values: CDR1 MRHNA, CDR2 SNTAGT. Deletions cut 6 bases from V and 1 base from J, with 12 bases between. CDR3 residues: CASRARTVQETQYF. The DNA for the CDR3 is TGTGCCAGCAGGGCGCGGACAGTCCAAGAGACCCAGTACTTC.

This clonotype was recorded many times. The gene calls are TRBV6-1 and TRBJ2-3, with 9 positions matching TRBD2. Germline loops: CDR1 MNHNS, CDR2 SASEGT. The CDR3 extends over 14 amino acids. Unmatched junction bases numbered 7, after V lost 8 bases and J lost 4 bases. The CDR3 loop reads CASVSGGRADTQYF. The CDR3 coding sequence is TGTGCCAGCGTCTCCGGCGGGAGGGCAGATACGCAGTATTTT.

This chain connects TRBV11-2 to TRBJ2-1, with 7 bases identical to TRBD1. The CDR3 totals 16 residues. V lost 5 bases to trimming and J lost 12 bases; unmatched junction nucleotides: 19. The germline CDR1 and CDR2 sequences are SGHAT and FQNNGV. Written as DNA, the CDR3 is TGTGCCAGCAGCCCCCGACAGGGTGGGAGCACAGATACGCAGTTCTTC. It is translated as CASSPRQGGSTDTQFF.

The sample holds many counts of this clonotype. The gene calls are TRBV28 and TRBJ2-5; 11 nucleotides align to TRBD1. The junction had 11 bases not matched to a gene; V was cut back by 8 bases and J by 6 bases. The length of the CDR3 is 15 residues. Germline CDR1 and CDR2: MDHEN and SYDVKM. CDR3 loop: CASGLLDRGQQTQYF. The CDR3 DNA reads TGTGCCAGCGGGCTGCTGGACAGGGGGCAACAGACCCAGTACTTC.

This clonotype was detected ten times or more. With a much larger clone just one base away, this may be a read error. The V and J genes are TRBV12-5 and TRBJ2-5; no firm D call. V was trimmed by 4 bases and J by 11 bases, leaving 17 bases between them. The germline CDR1 and CDR2 sequences are LGHNT and FRNRAP. This CDR3 has 13 residues. The CDR3 protein is CASGWIPDTEQYF. The CDR3 nucleotides read TGTGCTAGTGGTTGGATCCCCGACACTGAGCAGTACTTC. The whole variable domain, filled in from reference TRBV12-5 and TRBJ2-5, reads DARVTQTPRHKVTEMGQEVTMRCQPILGHNTVFWYRQTMMQGLELLAYFRNRAPLDDSGMPKDRFSAEMPDATLATLKIQPSEPRDSAVYFCASGWIPDTEQYFGPGTRLLVL.

The V call is TRBV7-3, the J call TRBJ2-3, with 9 positions matching TRBD2. Judging by the DNA end, TRBJ2-1 fits better; the J call may be wrong. CDR3 length: 15 residues. In germline, CDR1 is SGHTA, CDR2 FQGTGA. CDR3 sequence (DNA): TGTGCCAGCAGTCTCAGCGGGGGGCTAGGGAATGAGCAGTTCTTC. Translated: CASSLSGGLGNEQFF.

This clonotype was seen more than once but under ten times. The gene calls are TRBV20-1 and TRBJ2-5; 7 bases match TRBD2. This CDR3 contains 16 residues. The germline gives CDR1 DFQATT, CDR2 SNEGSKA (reference sequence). Trimming at V came to 6 bases and at J to 5 bases, leaving 18 bases not matched to a gene. CDR3 nucleotides: TGCAGTGCCTTCGGTCCCGTTAGCGGGCAAGGGGAGACCCAGTACTTC. Translating gives CSAFGPVSGQGETQYF.

This chain connects TRBV12-5 to TRBJ2-5, with D possibly matching TRBD2 (6 bases). The V end was cut by 4 bases, the J end by 11 bases, with 32 bases between. Germline CDR1 LGHNT, CDR2 FRNRAP. The CDR3 spans 18 residues. CDR3 bases: TGTGCTAGTGGTTCCGCCTTAGCGGACCGGGTCTCCTACAATGAGCAGTACTTC. Its protein is CASGSALADRVSYNEQYF. The full variable domain, in which reference TRBV12-5 and TRBJ2-5 provide the parts outside the CDR3, is DARVTQTPRHKVTEMGQEVTMRCQPILGHNTVFWYRQTMMQGLELLAYFRNRAPLDDSGMPKDRFSAEMPDATLATLKIQPSEPRDSAVYFCASGSALADRVSYNEQYFGPGTRLLVL.

The V gene is TRBV5-1, the J gene TRBJ2-2; D unclear. The CDR3 runs 14 residues. CDR1 is SGHRS, CDR2 YFSETQ, per germline. V lost 2 bases and J lost 1, with 6 bases in between. The CDR3 spells CASSLRWNTGELFF. The CDR3 DNA reads TGCGCCAGCAGCTTAAGGTGGAACACCGGGGAGCTGTTTTTT. The full variable domain, its missing parts supplied by reference TRBV5-1 and TRBJ2-2, is KAGVTQTPRYLIKTRGQQVTLSCSPISGHRSVSWYQQTPGQGLQFLFEYFSETQRNKGNFPGRFSGRQFSNSRSEMNVSTLELGDSALYLCASSLRWNTGELFFGEGSRLTVL.

In its sample, this clonotype was seen a few times. One base away lies a much larger clone, so this may be a sequencing read error. V and J are TRBV27 and TRBJ2-7, with 9 positions matching TRBD1. The DNA end is more similar to TRBJ2-1, so the J call may be wrong. This CDR3 comprises 12 residues. Germline V gene lookup returns CDR1 MNHEY and CDR2 SMNVEV (reference sequence). In DNA form, the CDR3 reads TGTGCCAGCGGACAGGGGTGGGGGACCCAGTTCTTC. It codes for CASGQGWGTQFF.

Points on this clonotype: Because the CDR3 is missing its conserved closing phenylalanine or tryptophan, this is likely a read error. Because the CDR3's place on the DNA is in doubt, the DNA is left out and the CDR3 is given as listed by TCRdb. The chain joins TRBV7-2 to TRBJ2-7; the D call of TRBD1 is as the table states it, not checked on the DNA. The CDR3 extends over 15 residues, inclusive of both ends. From germline, CDR1 is SGHTA and CDR2 FQGNSA. The CDR3 protein is CASSFGADYGYTFGS.

The chain uses TRBV2 and TRBJ2-3; D is possibly TRBD1 or TRBD2 (5 bases each). The ends were cut back, 5 bases at V and 6 bases at J, with 9 bases in the middle. The CDR3 covers 12 residues. CDR1 and CDR2 from the germline V gene are SNHLY and FYNNEI. CDR3 DNA: TGTGCCAGCAGTTCTTGGGGGGATACGCAGTATTTT. Protein: CASSSWGDTQYF.

This clonotype was detected only a few times. This chain uses TRBV15 with TRBJ2-7; 10 nucleotides line up with TRBD1. CDR1 and CDR2 from the germline V gene are LNHNV and YYDKDF (reference sequence). The CDR3 extends over 15 amino acids. The V gene end was trimmed by 3 bases and the J gene end by 4 bases; junction bases not matched to a gene: 6. CDR3 bases: TGTGCCACCAGCAGGGCTGACAGGGGGCTATACGAGCAGTACTTC. This translates into CATSRADRGLYEQYF.

As DNA, the CDR3 is TGTGCCAGCAGTTCACGCGATGAGCAGTACTTC. Translated: CASSSRDEQYF. The chain employs TRBV6-1 and TRBJ2-1; D call uncertain. The J call may not be correct, given that the DNA end is closer to TRBJ2-7. CDR3 size: 11 residues. Looked up from germline, CDR1 is MNHNS and CDR2 is SASEGT.

This clonotype was detected only a few times. This chain joins TRBV7-2 and TRBJ2-3; 8 nucleotides agree with TRBD2. The J call may be wrong; the DNA end is better matched by TRBJ2-5. The CDR3 extends over 15 amino acids. The germline V gene has CDR1 SGHTA and CDR2 FQGNSA. The CDR3 DNA follows: TGTGCCAGCAGGGTTGGACTAGCCCTAAAAGAGACCCAGTACTTC. Protein: CASRVGLALKETQYF.

The J gene is TRBJ2-1, the V gene TRBV12-3 or TRBV12-4; D is ambiguous. The end of the DNA is better explained by TRBJ2-5, so the J call may be wrong. The CDR3 consists of 13 residues. CDR3 protein: CASSFGVGETQYF. The CDR3 nucleotides are TGTGCCAGCAGTTTCGGTGTCGGGGAGACCCAGTACTTC.

In this sample, this clonotype turned up many times. V gene TRBV2 combines with J gene TRBJ2-1, with D hard to call. Looked up from germline, CDR1 is SNHLY and CDR2 is FYNNEI. The ends were cut back, 2 bases at V and 5 bases at J, with 1 base in the middle. The length of the CDR3 is 11 residues. CDR3 region: CASSENNEQFF. CDR3 bases: TGTGCCAGCAGTGAAAACAATGAGCAGTTCTTC. The whole variable domain, remainder taken from reference TRBV2 and TRBJ2-1, is EPEVTQTPSHQVTQMGQEVILRCVPISNHLYFYWYRQILGQKVEFLVSFYNNEISEKSEIFDDQFSVERPDGSNFTLKIRSTKLEDSAMYFCASSENNEQFFGPGTRLTVL.

This clonotype was seen more than once but under ten times. J is TRBJ2-5 and V is TRBV7-6; D is unresolved. The CDR3 runs to 14 residues. From germline, CDR1 is SGHVS and CDR2 FNYEAQ. V was shortened by 4 bases and J by 3 bases, with 12 bases between the two germline ends. CDR3 amino acids: CASSSLGVEETQYF. CDR3 sequence (DNA): TGTGCCAGCAGCTCTCTGGGCGTGGAAGAGACCCAGTACTTC.

Regarding this clonotype: The junction departs from the called germline gene at one end, perhaps through a read error. The chain recombines TRBV5-4 with TRBJ1-1, with TRBD1 matching 7 bases. Germline CDR1 and CDR2: SGHNT and YYREEE (reference sequence). The CDR3 is 14 residues long. CDR3 coding DNA: TGTGCCAGCAGCTCGAGGGGGGACAGTAACGAGCAGTACTTT. It codes for CASSSRGDSNEQYF. The whole variable domain, remainder taken from reference TRBV5-4 and TRBJ1-1, is ETGVTQSPTHLIKTRGQQVTLRCSSQSGHNTVSWYQQALGQGPQFIFQYYREEENGRGNFPPRFSGLQFPNYSSELNVNALELDDSALYLCASSSRGDSNEQYFGQGTRLTVV.

With respect to this clonotype: The junction departs from the called germline gene at one end, perhaps through a read error. The chain combines TRBV7-6 with TRBJ2-4; 9 bases are shared with TRBD2. The end of the DNA fits TRBJ2-5 better, so the J call may be wrong. Germline V gene data show CDR1 as SGHVS and CDR2 as FNYEAQ. There are 15 residues in the CDR3. The CDR3 region has the DNA TGTGCTAGCAGCCCCTCTAGCGGGACTTGGGAGACCCAGTACTTC. Translated, it gives CASSPSSGTWETQYF.

Many counts were recorded for this clonotype. The chain couples TRBV6-6 to TRBJ2-1; weak D call: TRBD2 (6 bases). Germline V gene lookup returns CDR1 MNHNY and CDR2 SVGAGI (reference sequence). The CDR3 is 14 amino acids. V was clipped by 2 bases and J by 8 bases, with 13 bases between them. CDR3 in DNA: TGTGCCAGCAGTTACGGTGCGGGAATGGATGAGCAGTTCTTC. Translated, it gives CASSYGAGMDEQFF.

This clonotype has more than one count but fewer than ten. The J gene is TRBJ2-3, the V gene TRBV12-3 or TRBV12-4, with 9 nucleotides matching TRBD1. The CDR3 is made up of 14 amino acids. J lost 10 bases, V lost 5 bases, and 10 bases had no gene match. This chain's CDR3 is CASSPGQGVGAQYF. CDR3 nucleotides: TGTGCCAGCAGTCCGGGACAGGGAGTCGGAGCGCAGTATTTT.

Notes on this clonotype: A read error is likely, as this CDR3 ends without the conserved phenylalanine or tryptophan. The DNA is left out, because the CDR3 cannot be placed on it with certainty; the CDR3 is given as TCRdb lists it. The chain couples TRBV7-2 to TRBJ2-1; whether TRBD1, the table's D call, matches the DNA was not checked. Germline values: CDR1 SGHTA, CDR2 FQGNSA. The CDR3 spans 18 amino acids, including both terminal residues. The CDR3 sequence: CASSYPGGTGRYEQYFGN.

To note about this clonotype: Likely a read error: the CDR3 ends without its conserved phenylalanine or tryptophan. No DNA is shown, since the ends of the CDR3 on it are uncertain; the CDR3 is the one TCRdb lists. The V gene is TRBV5-6, the J gene TRBJ2-2; the D call in the table, TRBD1, was not verified against the DNA. Germline assignment: CDR1 SGHDT and CDR2 YYEEEE. Both ends counted, the CDR3 spans 8 residues. The CDR3 here is CASSLRTG.

The rearrangement links TRBV5-1 to TRBJ2-5; D unclear. The end of the DNA fits TRBJ2-7 better, so the J call may be wrong. The CDR3 extends over 14 amino acids. From germline, CDR1 is SGHRS and CDR2 YFSETQ. In DNA form, the CDR3 reads TGCGCCAGCAGCTTGACCGGAAGCTCCTACGAGCAGTACTTC. Translated: CASSLTGSSYEQYF.

The chain has TRBV7-9 and TRBJ2-5, with 9 nucleotides matching TRBD2. Germline V gene data show CDR1 as SEHNR and CDR2 as FQNEAQ (reference sequence). V trimming: 0 bases; J trimming: 4 bases; junction bases outside the gene matches: 0. The CDR3 contains 14 residues. The CDR3 DNA follows: TGTGCCAGCAGCTTAGCGCGGGGGGGAGAGACCCAGTACTTC. Its protein product is CASSLARGGETQYF.